The present TCR beta chain was sequenced within a study of T cell responses to AZD1222 COVID-19 vaccine. This clone occurred a few times. TCRdb's copy holds only in-frame clones and misses some; the assay was immunoSEQ multiplex PCR. The data show roughly 110,000 clones, around 90% seen once. The V end was cut by 4 bases, the J end by 6 bases, with 9 bases between. The germline gives CDR1 SQVTM, CDR2 ANQGSEA. The CDR3 consists of 11 residues. The starting material was peripheral blood, obtained on day 0 of AZD1222 vaccination. This sequence originates from an adult in good health. The chain recombines TRBV29-1 with TRBJ1-2; D unresolved. Here the CDR3 reads CSVVLGDGYTF. The CDR3 coding sequence is TGCAGCGTTGTTCTGGGAGATGGCTACACCTTC.